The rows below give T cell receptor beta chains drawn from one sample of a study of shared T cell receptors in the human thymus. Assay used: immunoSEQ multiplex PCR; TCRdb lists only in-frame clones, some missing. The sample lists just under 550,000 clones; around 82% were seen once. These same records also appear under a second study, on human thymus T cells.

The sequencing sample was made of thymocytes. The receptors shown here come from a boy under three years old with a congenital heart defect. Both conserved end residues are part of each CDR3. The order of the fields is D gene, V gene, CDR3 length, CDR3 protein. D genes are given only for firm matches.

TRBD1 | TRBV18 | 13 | CASSPGQGGGYTF
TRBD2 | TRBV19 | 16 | CASSIRASGRAYEQYF
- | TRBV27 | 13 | CASRRSSYNEQFF
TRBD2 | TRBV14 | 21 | CASSQDPGGTGLAGSAYEQYF
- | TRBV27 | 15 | CASSAKARENYGYTF
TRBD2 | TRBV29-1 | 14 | CSAECGLAPDTQYF
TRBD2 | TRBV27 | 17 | CASSLRAASGLTYEQYF
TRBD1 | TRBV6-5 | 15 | CASRERLRGPNEQFF
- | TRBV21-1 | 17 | CASSKEEKQGTYNEQFF
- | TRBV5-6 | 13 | CASSSGTQETQYF
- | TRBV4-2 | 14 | CASSQGGLYNEQFF
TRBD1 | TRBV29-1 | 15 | CSVQGAWGFYNEQFF
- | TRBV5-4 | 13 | CASSFRGSYGYTF